The T cell receptor (beta chain) under discussion was sequenced for a study of naive and memory T cell subsets. Germline values: CDR1 SNHLY, CDR2 FYNNEI. Trimming shortened V by 4 bases and J by 2 bases, and 10 bases separated the two germline ends. CDR3 size: 14 residues. Both TRBC1 and TRBC2 were covered by a beta constant-region primer of two equimolar oligonucleotides. Nested alpha and beta constant-region primers with the SP2 primer drove four PCR rounds on ligated cDNA. The cDNA 3' end received a ligated single-stranded oligonucleotide carrying the SP2 primer and a 12-nucleotide UMI. TCRdb used MiXCR to reprocess the UMI-ligation and nested PCR reads, holding one entry per CDR3 protein. In the table there are 130,000 or so distinct CDR3 sequences, roughly 36% of which are singletons. This clonotype was seen a few times.

The V call is TRBV2, the J call TRBJ2-3; tentative D call: TRBD1 (6 bases). This sequence was found in a human donor in good health. The sample consisted of central memory CD4+ T cells from blood. Here the CDR3 reads CASSGDTHTDTQYF. As DNA, the CDR3 is TGTGCCAGCAGTGGGGACACGCACACAGATACGCAGTATTTT. The full variable domain, its missing parts supplied by reference TRBV2 and TRBJ2-3, is EPEVTQTPSHQVTQMGQEVILRCVPISNHLYFYWYRQILGQKVEFLVSFYNNEISEKSEIFDDQFSVERPDGSNFTLKIRSTKLEDSAMYFCASSGDTHTDTQYFGPGTRLTVL.